This TCR beta chain was recorded in a study of a mutant IDH1 vaccine in newly diagnosed glioma. Study summary: Commencement of vaccination occurred 4-6 weeks following radiotherapy alone, or concurrently with temozolomide cycles.

TCRdb's table, derived via immunoSEQ multiplex PCR, lists solely in-frame clones and lacks some. The repertoire holds approximately 60,000 clones, with roughly four fifths as singletons. As to this clone: The antigen remains undetermined.

The CDR3 extends over 12 amino acids. V was shortened by 1 base and J by 6 bases, with 4 bases between the two germline ends. CDR1 and CDR2 from the germline V gene are SGHDT and YYEEEE. The time point here: week 47, end of study. The study gave 300 ug of mutant IDH1 20-mer peptide per vaccine dose, with topical imiquimod. The starting material was PBMCs, obtained from a glioma patient whose treatment included an IDH1 peptide vaccine. The source is a woman in her fifties or sixties with glioma. The chain recombines TRBV5-6 with TRBJ2-2; D not certain. The CDR3 DNA reads as TGTGCCAGCAGCTTGACGGCCGGGGAGCTGTTTTTT. It yields the protein CASSLTAGELFF. Variable domain in full (rest from reference TRBV5-6 and TRBJ2-2): DAGVTQSPTHLIKTRGQQVTLRCSPKSGHDTVSWYQQALGQGPQFIFQYYEEEERQRGNFPDRFSGHQFPNYSSELNVNALLLGDSALYLCASSLTAGELFFGEGSRLTVL.